These T cell receptor beta chains were read from a single sample in a study of T-cell memory formation after mild COVID-19. TCRdb re-analysed the 5' RACE reads in MiXCR, keeping a single row per CDR3 protein. The sample records about 58,000 distinct CDR3 sequences, around a quarter being singletons. The sample taken for sequencing was PBMCs or a T cell subset sorted from them (not recorded which). These receptor sequences come from a man younger than 35 who had mild COVID-19 (a few samples of this study predate the infection). Cell type and time point are not known. The CDR3 runs from the conserved cysteine through the conserved F or W. A D gene is named only where the DNA matches it firmly. Not every row has a clone size; where given, it reads once, few, many or a size class.

D	size	V	J	CDR3	DNA
NA	NA	TRBV18	TRBJ2-3	CASSPGVPVEDTQYF	TGTGCCAGCTCACCAGGGGTACCGGTTGAAGATACGCAGTATTTT
NA	few	TRBV29-1	TRBJ2-5	CSVETGRWRDQETQYF	TGCAGCGTTGAAACAGGGCGGTGGAGGGACCAAGAGACCCAGTACTTC
NA	NA	TRBV20-1	TRBJ2-1	CSARDRAGLLTNEQFF	TGCAGTGCTAGAGATCGGGCGGGACTCCTTACCAATGAGCAGTTCTTC
TRBD1	NA	TRBV11-2	TRBJ2-5	CASQGQDQETQYF	TGTGCCAGCCAGGGACAGGACCAAGAGACCCAGTACTTC
TRBD1	few	TRBV25-1	TRBJ2-5	CASRSGQGTWTQYF	TGTGCCAGCAGGTCGGGACAGGGGACGTGGACCCAGTACTTC
TRBD2	NA	TRBV20-1	TRBJ2-1	CSGVSGGAEDEQFF	TGCAGTGGTGTTAGCGGGGGGGCGGAGGATGAGCAGTTCTTC
NA	few	TRBV6-6	TRBJ1-2	CASSSDSRSF	TGTGCCAGCTCCTCGGACAGCAGAAGCTTC
TRBD1	NA	TRBV18	TRBJ1-1	CASSPERQGYTEAFF	TGTGCCAGCTCACCAGAACGACAGGGCTACACTGAAGCTTTCTTT
TRBD2	few	TRBV6-5	TRBJ2-5	CATQTSGATQETQYF	TGTGCCACCCAGACTAGCGGGGCGACCCAAGAGACCCAGTACTTC
TRBD2	NA	TRBV4-3	TRBJ2-3	CASSHPLAESTDTQYF	TGCGCCAGCAGCCATCCACTAGCGGAGAGCACAGATACGCAGTATTTT
NA	few	TRBV6-6	TRBJ1-1	CASTPLAGVGTEAFF	TGTGCCAGCACCCCGTTGGCAGGGGTCGGCACTGAAGCTTTCTTT
TRBD1	NA	TRBV4-3	TRBJ2-7	CASSQDWGQGYEQYF	TGCGCCAGCAGCCAAGATTGGGGACAGGGCTACGAGCAGTACTTC
NA	many	TRBV5-1	TRBJ2-2	CASSLEGQDRAGELFF	TGCGCCAGCAGCTTGGAAGGTCAGGATCGCGCCGGGGAGCTGTTTTTT
NA	few	TRBV7-6	TRBJ1-2	CASSPIARTIGGYTF	TGTGCCAGCAGCCCCATTGCCCGGACGATTGGTGGCTACACCTTC
NA	NA	TRBV12-5	TRBJ1-1	CASDLTENTEAFF	TGTGCTAGTGACCTAACAGAGAACACTGAAGCTTTCTTT
NA	few	TRBV11-2	TRBJ1-2	CASSLDFSGIYGYTF	TGTGCCAGCAGCTTAGATTTCTCGGGAATCTATGGCTACACCTTC
NA	few	TRBV6-2/TRBV6-3	TRBJ1-2	CASTPSSVNYGYTF	TGTGCCAGCACCCCTTCCTCTGTAAACTATGGCTACACCTTC
NA	many	TRBV5-1	TRBJ2-1	CASSLYNEQFF	TGTGCCAGCAGTTTATACAATGAGCAGTTCTTC
TRBD2	NA	TRBV13	TRBJ2-7	CASSTSGGPYEQYF	TGTGCCAGCAGCACTAGCGGGGGGCCCTACGAGCAGTACTTC
NA	few	TRBV4-3	TRBJ2-1	CASSQGGLYSYNEQFF	TGCGCCAGCAGCCAGGGAGGACTCTACTCCTACAATGAGCAGTTCTTC
NA	NA	TRBV7-2	TRBJ2-3	CASSLVGAGGPDTQYF	TGTGCCAGCAGCTTAGTTGGGGCAGGGGGGCCAGATACGCAGTATTTT
NA	few	TRBV4-3	TRBJ2-5	CASSQDRSFGETQYF	TGCGCCAGCAGCCAAGATAGGAGCTTCGGTGAGACCCAGTACTTC
TRBD2	NA	TRBV6-5	TRBJ2-1	CASSYSGTSYNEQFF	TGTGCCAGCAGTTACTCCGGGACTAGCTACAATGAGCAGTTCTTC
TRBD2	NA	TRBV4-2	TRBJ2-7	CASSSLAGAYEQYF	TGTGCCAGCAGCTCCCTTGCGGGAGCCTACGAGCAGTACTTC
NA	few	TRBV28	TRBJ2-5	CASTSISTAEETQYF	TGTGCCAGCACCTCTATCTCTACGGCGGAAGAGACCCAGTACTTC
TRBD1	few	TRBV6-5	TRBJ2-1	CASSSIRGPSYNEQFF	TGTGCCAGCAGTTCCATAAGGGGGCCCTCCTACAATGAGCAGTTCTTC
NA	few	TRBV20-1	TRBJ2-2	CSARAPPRATGELFF	TGCAGTGCTAGAGCACCACCCCGGGCCACCGGGGAGCTGTTTTTT
TRBD2	NA	TRBV9	TRBJ2-1	CASSGLAGGSEQFF	TGTGCCAGCAGCGGACTAGCGGGGGGATCCGAGCAGTTCTTC
NA	once	TRBV6-5	TRBJ1-2	CASRPEPGAGYGYTF	TGTGCCAGCAGGCCCGAACCCGGGGCTGGCTATGGCTACACCTTC
NA	NA	TRBV29-1	TRBJ2-7	CSVVKGTPYDYYEQYF	TGCAGCGTTGTTAAGGGGACTCCCTACGATTACTACGAGCAGTACTTC
NA	few	TRBV5-5	TRBJ1-2	CASTIDRHYGYTF	TGTGCCAGCACTATAGACAGGCACTATGGCTACACCTTC
TRBD1	NA	TRBV4-3	TRBJ2-2	CASSQDPDRANTGELFF	TGCGCCAGCAGCCAAGATCCAGACAGGGCGAACACCGGGGAGCTGTTTTTT
NA	NA	TRBV11-2	TRBJ2-1	CASSFFHEQFF	TGTGCCAGCAGCTTTTTTCATGAGCAGTTCTTC
NA	NA	TRBV7-3	TRBJ2-5	CASSPPQGPQETQYF	TGTGCCAGCAGCCCCCCGCAGGGGCCCCAAGAGACCCAGTACTTC
NA	few	TRBV29-1	TRBJ2-2	CSVDGGVDTGELFF	TGCAGCGTTGATGGCGGGGTTGACACCGGGGAGCTGTTTTTT
TRBD1	NA	TRBV4-1	TRBJ1-5	CASSQDRGQGDQPQHF	TGCGCCAGCAGCCAAGACCGGGGACAGGGGGATCAGCCCCAGCATTTT
NA	few	TRBV5-1	TRBJ2-5	CASSLEDPPLWETQYF	TGCGCCAGCAGCTTGGAGGATCCTCCGCTATGGGAGACCCAGTACTTC
TRBD2	NA	TRBV5-1	TRBJ2-1	CASSPGPSGNEQFF	TGCGCCAGCAGCCCAGGGCCTAGCGGGAATGAGCAGTTCTTC
NA	once	TRBV6-2/TRBV6-3	TRBJ1-1	CASSYSNEATEAFF	TGTGCCAGCAGTTATTCCAATGAGGCCACTGAAGCTTTCTTT
NA	NA	TRBV4-1	TRBJ1-2	CASTPRSNTDNYYGYTF	TGCGCCAGCACCCCCCGCAGTAATACGGATAATTACTATGGCTACACCTTC
NA	few	TRBV20-1	TRBJ2-2	CSASGLTQSQFTGELFF	TGCAGTGCTAGTGGACTTACTCAATCACAATTTACCGGGGAGCTGTTTTTT
NA	many	TRBV20-1	TRBJ2-1	CSARFQPSVYNEQFF	TGCAGTGCTAGGTTCCAGCCATCCGTCTACAATGAGCAGTTCTTC
TRBD1	few	TRBV29-1	TRBJ1-2	CSVVSTGTNYGYTF	TGCAGCGTTGTTTCGACAGGGACTAACTATGGCTACACCTTC
NA	many	TRBV4-1	TRBJ2-7	CASSQDSHRPYEQYF	TGCGCCAGCAGCCAAGATAGTCACAGACCGTACGAGCAGTACTTC
NA	NA	TRBV24-1	TRBJ1-5	CAPLVAKRFNQPQHF	TGTGCCCCACTCGTGGCTAAGAGATTCAATCAGCCCCAGCATTTT
TRBD2	few	TRBV7-2	TRBJ2-5	CASSFREREQETQYF	TGTGCCAGCAGCTTCAGGGAGCGGGAGCAAGAGACCCAGTACTTC
TRBD1	NA	TRBV6-1	TRBJ2-7	CASRFLDRGYEQYF	TGTGCCAGCAGGTTCCTGGACAGGGGGTACGAGCAGTACTTC
NA	few	TRBV2	TRBJ2-4	CASSESETVINIQYF	TGTGCCAGCAGTGAATCGGAAACGGTAATAAACATTCAGTACTTC
NA	NA	TRBV7-9	TRBJ2-1	CASRREGGLSYNEQFF	TGTGCCAGCAGACGAGAAGGGGGACTGTCCTACAATGAGCAGTTCTTC
TRBD2	NA	TRBV6-2/TRBV6-3	TRBJ2-1	CASSPGTTKPRNEQFF	TGTGCCAGCAGCCCCGGGACTACTAAGCCTAGAAATGAGCAGTTCTTC
TRBD2	NA	TRBV12-3/TRBV12-4	TRBJ2-3	CASSPIAGGPGNTQYF	TGTGCCAGCAGTCCTATAGCGGGGGGACCTGGAAATACGCAGTATTTT
TRBD2	NA	TRBV12-3/TRBV12-4	TRBJ2-1	CASSLAGAYNEQFF	TGTGCCAGCAGCTTAGCGGGGGCCTACAATGAGCAGTTCTTC
NA	few	TRBV7-2	TRBJ2-7	CASSYRLRGRYEQYF	TGTGCCAGCAGCTATCGACTGCGGGGTCGCTACGAGCAGTACTTC
NA	few	TRBV24-1	TRBJ2-3	CATSDLGGPTDTQYF	TGTGCCACCAGTGATTTAGGGGGGCCTACAGATACGCAGTATTTT
NA	NA	TRBV9	TRBJ2-3	CASSGDSTDTQYF	TGTGCCAGCAGCGGGGACAGCACAGATACGCAGTATTTT